The T cell receptor (beta chain) under discussion was sequenced for a study of shared clonotypes between healthy human individuals. From germline, CDR1 is MNHEY and CDR2 SMNVEV (reference sequence). Unmatched junction bases numbered 7, after V lost 6 bases and J lost 0 bases. CDR3 size: 16 residues. Positively selected for CCR7, the CD45RO-negative cells used as naive CD8 cells excluded terminally differentiated effector memory CD45RA+ cells. TCRdb's copy holds only in-frame clones and misses some; the assay was immunoSEQ multiplex PCR. The sample carries about 1.9 million clones, 93% recorded once. This chain links TRBV27 with TRBJ2-1; TRBD2 aligns across 8 bases. The source is a man aged 18 to 29 in good health. Some clones in this sample may be carry-over from other donors' samples. The sequencing input was naive CD8+ T cells from PBMCs. The CDR3 reads CASSRLARGSYNEQFF. CDR3 sequence (DNA): TGTGCCAGCAGCCGACTAGCGCGGGGCTCCTACAATGAGCAGTTCTTC.